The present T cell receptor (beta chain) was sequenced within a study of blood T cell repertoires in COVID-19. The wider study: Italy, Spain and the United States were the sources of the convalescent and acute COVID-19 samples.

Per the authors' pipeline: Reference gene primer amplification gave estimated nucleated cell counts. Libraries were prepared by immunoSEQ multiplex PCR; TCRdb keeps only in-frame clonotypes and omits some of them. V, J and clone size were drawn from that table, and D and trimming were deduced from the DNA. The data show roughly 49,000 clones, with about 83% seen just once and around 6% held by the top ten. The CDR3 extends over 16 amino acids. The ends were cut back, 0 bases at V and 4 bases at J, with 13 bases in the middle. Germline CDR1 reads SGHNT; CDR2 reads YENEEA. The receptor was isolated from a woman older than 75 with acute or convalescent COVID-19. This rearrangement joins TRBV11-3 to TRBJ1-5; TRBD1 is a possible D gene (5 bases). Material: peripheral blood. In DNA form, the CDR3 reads TGTGCCAGCAGCTTAGAAACGGGCAGGGAAAATCAGCCCCAGCATTTT. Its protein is CASSLETGRENQPQHF.